This T cell receptor (beta chain) appears in the sequencing data of a study of blood T cell repertoires in COVID-19. For the study at large: The analysed material was cDNA or gDNA that came from T cells, B-cell-depleted T cells, or PBMCs.

Original data processing: Counts of nucleated cells, estimated from reference gene primer amplification, were obtained. Sequenced by immunoSEQ multiplex PCR; TCRdb stores in-frame clones only, minus some. V, J and clone size derive from that table, while D and trimming were established from the DNA sequence. The profile covers 50,000 to 80,000 clones, with 75% to 95% appearing a single time and less than 9.5% taken by the ten largest. The CDR3 covers 13 residues. With V trimmed by 5 bases and J by 3 bases, 4 bases remained unmatched. Per the germline V gene, CDR1 is SGHVS and CDR2 is FQNEAQ. Sequenced material: peripheral blood. This clonotype originated in a woman older than 75 with active COVID-19. The chain employs TRBV7-8 and TRBJ2-7; 7 bases line up with TRBD1. CDR3 loop: CASSATGIYEQYF. The CDR3 DNA reads as TGTGCCAGCAGCGCGACAGGGATCTACGAGCAGTACTTC.